This T cell receptor (beta chain) emerged from a study of molecular identifiers for immune sequencing clone quantification (dated by TCRdb to the late 2010s). Looking at the study overall: For a replicate experiment, RNA from 20,000 or 100,000 naive CD8 T cells was divided into five aliquots, of which four were sequenced. This methods study benchmarked molecular-identifier clustering-based TCR repertoire sequencing (MIDCIRS) and TCR RNA copy counting, using CD8 T cells to do so.

Beyond this particular receptor, the publication reports: Without barcode sub-clustering, chimeric consensus sequences inflated TCR diversity; chimeras reached as high as 47%. A single cell's worth of spiked-in Jurkat TCR RNA was reported detectable even among one million naive CD8 T cells. Highly expanded clone sizes could be underestimated because identical TCR molecules may share a barcode. The naive libraries included spiked-in Jurkat TCR RNA (10 copies' worth), and this Jurkat TCR RNA is not part of the donor repertoire. In CMV-specific effector cells, over 97% of molecules were held by clones above 20 RNA copies, whereas under 1% of molecules were held by such clones in naive cells. Modeling indicated about 3 TCR RNA copies recovered per cell, compared with around 10 by digital PCR, which implies a capture efficiency of 25% to 35%.

CDR1 and CDR2 were assigned from the germline V gene as LGHNA and YNFKEQ. From the cysteine through the phenylalanine, the CDR3 covers 12 amino acids. The only DNA kept is the CDR3, 36 bases in frame from the first base. Comment on this clonotype: Its antigen has not been determined. One end of the junction does not line up with germline, which may come from a read error.

Library construction relied on PCR. The sequencer was an Illumina HiSeq 4000. Bulk TCR libraries were prepared as previously described, using TCR primers listed in Table S5. Total RNA was purified with the Qiagen AllPrep DNA/RNA kit. Before any analysis, reads coming from multiple sequencing runs of the same library were combined into one pool. The paper's processing steps were these. Reads were retained only if the reads had an exact TCR constant sequence, and the retained reads were trimmed to 150 nt and grouped according to their 12-nt molecular barcodes. Within each barcode group, reads were sub-clustered at a 15% Levenshtein threshold, and quality-weighted consensus sequences were built per RNA molecule. Non-functional sequences were excluded, and lower-count sequences lying one edit away from another sequence were also excluded. Barcode sub-clusters with fewer than 20% of the maximum read count were removed, based on fitting two negative binomial distributions. TCRdb ran its own pipeline on the public reads, namely fastp trimming at Q25 and MiXCR clone calling, and kept in-frame beta chains. One record per CDR3 amino acid sequence lists the most common genes and DNA. The V and J calls were not made by the authors but by TCRdb's processing. The sample data list 40,000 to 45,000 distinct CDR3 sequences, and 15% to 20% of these were observed just once. Of the sample, 0.9% to 1.2% falls within the top ten clones.

Libraries of naive CD8 T cells were built from anywhere between about 17,000 and 1,000,000 sorted cells, with 10%, 30% or 50% of the purified RNA used. Naive CD8 T cells were FACS-sorted as CD8+CD4-CCR7+CD45RA+ on a BD FACSAria II into RLT Plus buffer. To test detection sensitivity, Jurkat RNA equal to around nine TCR copies was added to samples of about 20,000-1,000,000 naive CD8 T cells. Enrichment of CD8 T cells was performed with RosetteSep CD8+ T Cell Enrichment Cocktail and Ficoll-Paque, after which ACK red cell lysis was carried out. The specimen was naive CD8+ T cells from blood, with Jurkat cell RNA spiked in. The cell subset or site label on this specimen signifies: FACS-sorted CD8+CD4-CCR7+CD45RA+ naive T cells. The sequence is built from TRBV4-2 and TRBJ2-1; TRBD1 might be the D gene, on 5 matching bases. This clonotype originated in a human donor in good health. Some libraries in this study had Jurkat cell RNA spiked in. The nucleotides read TGTGCCATCAGCCAGGGCTACAATGAGCAGTTCTTC. It codes for CAISQGYNEQFF.